The next 13 T cell receptor beta chains were all read from a single sample in a study of T cell responses to AZD1222 COVID-19 vaccine. Clones were read by immunoSEQ multiplex PCR, and TCRdb kept only the in-frame ones, dropping some. Of fewer than 130,000 clones listed, approximately 96% are singletons. This material consisted of peripheral blood, taken on day 0 of AZD1222 vaccination. These receptors all come from an adult in good health.

V usage is TRBV30 and J usage is TRBJ2-1, with 7 bases lining up with TRBD1. Trimming took 2 bases from V and 3 from J; bases not matched to a gene: 4. Germline V gene data show CDR1 as GTSNPN and CDR2 as SVGIG (reference sequence). The CDR3 contains 14 residues. CDR3 sequence (DNA): TGTGCCTGGAGTCGAAGGGACAGCTACAATGAGCAGTTCTTC. Encoded protein: CAWSRRDSYNEQFF.

V usage is TRBV3-1 (or the pseudogene TRBV3-2) and J usage is TRBJ2-7, with D perhaps TRBD2 (5 bases). Germline V gene lookup returns CDR1 LGHDT and CDR2 YNNKEL (reference sequence). The CDR3 has 14 residues. Trimming stripped 2 bases from V and 2 bases from J, with 10 bases between. The CDR3 region has the DNA TGTGCCAGCAGCCAAAGCGGTAGGCCCTACGAGCAGTACTTC. Amino acids: CASSQSGRPYEQYF.

This chain uses TRBV2 with TRBJ2-2, with D perhaps TRBD1 (6 bases). Trimming shortened V by 0 bases and J by 2 bases, and 10 bases separated the two germline ends. Germline V gene sequence: CDR1 SNHLY, CDR2 FYNNEI. The CDR3 has 16 amino acids. The CDR3, as DNA: TGTGCCAGCAGTGAAGCCGGGACAATTAACACCGGGGAGCTGTTTTTT. It codes for CASSEAGTINTGELFF. The whole variable domain, remainder taken from reference TRBV2 and TRBJ2-2, is EPEVTQTPSHQVTQMGQEVILRCVPISNHLYFYWYRQILGQKVEFLVSFYNNEISEKSEIFDDQFSVERPDGSNFTLKIRSTKLEDSAMYFCASSEAGTINTGELFFGEGSRLTVL.

The chain is built from TRBV5-8 and TRBJ1-2, with D hard to call. The CDR3 length is 15 residues. Germline V CDR1 and CDR2: SGHTS, YDEGEE. The germline V and J ends were trimmed by 4 bases and 0 bases, with 13 bases remaining between them. The CDR3 is CASSPRTVTNYGYTF. The CDR3, as DNA: TGTGCCAGCAGCCCACGGACCGTCACTAACTATGGCTACACCTTC.

The gene calls are TRBV3-1 (or the pseudogene TRBV3-2) and TRBJ1-5, with 8 bases that match TRBD1. Trimming removed 5 bases from V and 6 bases from J; junction bases left unmatched: 9. Germline V gene data show CDR1 as LGHDT and CDR2 as YNNKEL (reference sequence). The CDR3 loop spans 15 amino acids. CDR3 in amino acids: CASSTTGDRGQPQHF. CDR3 DNA: TGTGCCAGCAGCACGACAGGGGATAGAGGTCAGCCCCAGCATTTT.

The genes are TRBV7-2 and TRBJ1-5; D unresolved. The CDR3 extends over 13 amino acids. Trimming pared 0 bases from V and 7 bases from J, leaving 7 bases between. Looked up from germline, CDR1 is SGHTA and CDR2 is FQGNSA. Here the CDR3 DNA reads TGTGCCAGCAGCTTAGCATTGCTACAGCCCCAGCATTTT. Encoded protein: CASSLALLQPQHF.

This clone has a single count. The genes are TRBV13 and TRBJ2-7; no clear D. With 0 bases removed from V and 3 bases from J, the gap between germline ends came to 9 bases. Germline lookup yields CDR1 PRHDT and CDR2 FYEKMQ (reference sequence). The CDR3 length is 14 residues. This CDR3 is CASSLGVSNYEQYF. The DNA for the CDR3 is TGTGCCAGCAGCTTAGGGGTCAGCAACTACGAGCAGTACTTC.

This chain connects TRBV28 to TRBJ1-3; a possible D gene is TRBD1 (5 bases). CDR1 and CDR2 (germline): MDHEN, SYDVKM. This CDR3 has 14 residues. Trimming left V 6 bases short and J 0 bases short, with 9 bases between. In DNA, the CDR3 is TGTGCCAGCAGACAGGTTCTCTCTGGAAACACCATATATTTT. Translation: CASRQVLSGNTIYF.

This chain joins TRBV7-9 and TRBJ2-5; 8 nucleotides align to TRBD2. This CDR3 has 19 residues. Germline V gives CDR1 SEHNR, CDR2 FQNEAQ (reference sequence). The J segment lost 5 bases and the V segment lost 0 bases, leaving 17 bases of the junction unmatched. The CDR3 loop is CASSLAHSTSEGFLETQYF. DNA of the CDR3: TGTGCCAGCAGCTTAGCACACTCGACTAGCGAGGGCTTTTTGGAGACCCAGTACTTC. The full variable domain, completed using reference TRBV7-9 and TRBJ2-5, is DTGVSQNPRHKITKRGQNVTFRCDPISEHNRLYWYRQTLGQGPEFLTYFQNEAQLEKSRLLSDRFSAERPKGSFSTLEIQRTEQGDSAMYLCASSLAHSTSEGFLETQYFGPGTRLLVL.

This clone was picked up one time. This chain joins TRBV19 and TRBJ1-1; D call uncertain. Between the trimmed V and J ends, which lost 4 bases and 3 bases, there was a span of 9 bases. Germline loops: CDR1 LNHDA, CDR2 SQIVND (reference sequence). This CDR3 comprises 13 residues. This CDR3 is CASSTWADTEAFF. The CDR3, as DNA: TGTGCCAGTAGTACTTGGGCGGACACTGAAGCTTTCTTT.

A single count supports this clone. J is TRBJ1-1 and V is TRBV27; possible D gene TRBD1, 6 bases. The germline V and J ends were trimmed by 5 bases and 8 bases, with 12 bases remaining between them. CDR3 length equals 12 residues. The germline CDR1 and CDR2 sequences are MNHEY and SMNVEV (reference sequence). Here the CDR3 reads CASSTGYNEAFF. Here the CDR3 DNA reads TGTGCCAGCAGTACAGGGTACAACGAAGCTTTCTTT.

The rearrangement uses TRBV18 and TRBJ1-5; maybe TRBD1 (5 bases). The CDR3 length is 16 residues. V lost 3 bases and J 0 bases, leaving 12 bases between the germline ends. Germline CDR1 is KGHSH and CDR2 is LQKENI. The DNA for the CDR3 is TGTGCCAGCTCACCGGGGGTTCCTGATAGCAATCAGCCCCAGCATTTT. Its translation: CASSPGVPDSNQPQHF.

V is TRBV7-9 and J is TRBJ1-1; D gene unclear. The CDR3 runs to 19 residues. The V gene lost 1 base and the J gene lost 1 base, with 22 bases spanning the gap. Germline V lookup: CDR1 SEHNR, CDR2 FQNEAQ (reference sequence). The DNA for the CDR3 is TGTGCCAGCAGCTTAGGAATCCCTCGGCAGAAACCCCAGAACACTGAAGCTTTCTTT. This sequence encodes CASSLGIPRQKPQNTEAFF.